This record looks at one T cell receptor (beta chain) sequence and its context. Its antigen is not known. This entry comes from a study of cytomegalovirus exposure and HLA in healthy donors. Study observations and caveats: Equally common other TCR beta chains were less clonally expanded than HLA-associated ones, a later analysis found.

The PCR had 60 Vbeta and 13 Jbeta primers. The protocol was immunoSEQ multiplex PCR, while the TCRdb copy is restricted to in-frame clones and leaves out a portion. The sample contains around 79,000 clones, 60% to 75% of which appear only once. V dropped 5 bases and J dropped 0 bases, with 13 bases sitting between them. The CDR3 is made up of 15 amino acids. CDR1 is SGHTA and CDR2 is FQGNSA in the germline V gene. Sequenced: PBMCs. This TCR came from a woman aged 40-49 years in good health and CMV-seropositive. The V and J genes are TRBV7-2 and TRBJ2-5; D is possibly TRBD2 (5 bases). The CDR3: CASSLQASNQETQYF. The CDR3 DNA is TGTGCCAGCAGCCTTCAAGCTAGCAACCAAGAGACCCAGTACTTC.